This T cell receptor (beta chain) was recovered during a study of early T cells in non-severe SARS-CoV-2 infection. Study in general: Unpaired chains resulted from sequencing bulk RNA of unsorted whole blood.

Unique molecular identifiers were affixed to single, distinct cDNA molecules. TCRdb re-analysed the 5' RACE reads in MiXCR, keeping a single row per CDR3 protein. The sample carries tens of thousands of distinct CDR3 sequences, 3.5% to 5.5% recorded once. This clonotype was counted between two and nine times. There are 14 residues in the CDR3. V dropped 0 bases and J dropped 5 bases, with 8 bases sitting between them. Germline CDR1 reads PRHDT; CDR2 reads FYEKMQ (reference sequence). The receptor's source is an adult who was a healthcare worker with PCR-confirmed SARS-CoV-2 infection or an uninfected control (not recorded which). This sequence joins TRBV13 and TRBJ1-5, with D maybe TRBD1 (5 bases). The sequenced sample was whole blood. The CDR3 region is CASSLGQVDQPQHF. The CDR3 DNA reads TGTGCCAGCAGCTTAGGACAGGTGGATCAGCCCCAGCATTTT.